Shown below are 20 T cell receptor beta chains from a single sample sequenced in a study of T cells after yellow fever vaccination. TCRdb re-analysed the 5' RACE reads in MiXCR, keeping a single row per CDR3 protein. The sample holds under 400,000 distinct CDR3 sequences; roughly an eighth are singletons and the top ten take approximately 3.4%. The material sequenced was CD4+ T cells sorted from PBMCs, taken 15 days after the yellow fever booster vaccination. The receptors were gathered from a young man who received the YFV17D yellow fever vaccine.

This clonotype was picked up a small number of times. The chain couples TRBV4-3 to TRBJ1-2; 9 bases agree with TRBD1. CDR1 is LGHNA, CDR2 YSLEER, per germline. The CDR3 runs 15 residues. Unmatched junction bases numbered 5, after V lost 3 bases and J lost 3 bases. CDR3 DNA: TGCGCCAGCAGCCAGGGACAGGGTGGTGACTATGGCTACACCTTC. The encoded protein is CASSQGQGGDYGYTF.

This clonotype was seen more than once but under ten times. The V and J genes are TRBV5-1 and TRBJ2-5; unclear D gene. From germline, CDR1 is SGHRS and CDR2 YFSETQ. V was trimmed by 8 bases and J by 0 bases, leaving 20 bases between them. CDR3 size: 16 residues. CDR3 nucleotide sequence: TGCGCCAGTTCGTCCTTTTTACCACCGGACCAAGAGACCCAGTACTTC. Its translation: CASSSFLPPDQETQYF.

This clonotype was detected once. The gene calls are TRBV7-2 and TRBJ1-6; no definite D call. Germline CDR1 is SGHTA and CDR2 is FQGNSA. The CDR3 totals 15 residues. The ends were cut back, 3 bases at V and 7 bases at J, with 13 bases in the middle. This CDR3 is CASSFGVGMNSPLHF. Written as DNA, the CDR3 is TGTGCCAGCAGCTTCGGGGTGGGGATGAATTCACCCCTCCACTTT.

This clonotype was detected ten times or more. CDR3 nucleotides: TGCGCCAGCAGCGCGACGGGACGCAGAGACAATGAGCAGTTCTTC. It translates to CASSATGRRDNEQFF. The V gene is TRBV5-1, the J gene TRBJ2-1; D tentatively fits TRBD1 or TRBD2 (5 bases each). V gave up 4 bases and J gave up 5 bases, with 16 bases separating them. There are 15 residues in the CDR3. Germline CDR1 and CDR2: SGHRS and YFSETQ. The full variable domain, completed using reference TRBV5-1 and TRBJ2-1, is KAGVTQTPRYLIKTRGQQVTLSCSPISGHRSVSWYQQTPGQGLQFLFEYFSETQRNKGNFPGRFSGRQFSNSRSEMNVSTLELGDSALYLCASSATGRRDNEQFFGPGTRLTVL.

This clonotype occurred a few times. The rearrangement joins TRBV12-3 or TRBV12-4 to TRBJ2-2, with 7 bases fitting TRBD1. The CDR3 runs to 15 residues. V lost 6 bases to trimming and J lost 1 base; unmatched junction nucleotides: 5. CDR3 amino acids: CASSRGWGNTGELFF. Here the CDR3 DNA reads TGTGCCAGCAGCAGGGGGTGGGGGAACACCGGGGAGCTGTTTTTT.

This clonotype was recorded many times. This chain joins TRBV5-6 and TRBJ2-3; 7 positions match TRBD1. CDR1 and CDR2 from the germline V gene are SGHDT and YYEEEE. This CDR3 is built from 16 residues. V was pared by 4 bases and J by 0 bases, with 8 bases of the junction left unmatched. The CDR3 is CASSQVDRYSTDTQYF. As DNA, the CDR3 is TGTGCCAGCAGCCAAGTGGACAGGTATAGCACAGATACGCAGTATTTT.

The chain is built from TRBV5-1 and TRBJ2-1; tentatively, D is TRBD1 (5 bases). The CDR3 contains 15 residues. V lost 0 bases, J lost 7 bases, and 14 bases lay in between. Looked up from germline, CDR1 is SGHRS and CDR2 is YFSETQ. The CDR3 sequence: CASSLEGRRDNEQFF. In DNA, the CDR3 is TGCGCCAGCAGCTTGGAGGGGCGCAGGGATAATGAGCAGTTCTTC.

The gene calls are TRBV7-2 and TRBJ2-5, with TRBD2 matching over 7 bases. CDR1 and CDR2 (germline): SGHTA, FQGNSA. There are 16 residues in the CDR3. V dropped 1 base and J dropped 1; count of bases not matched to a gene: 6. The CDR3 region is CASSLGTASGQETQYF. The CDR3 DNA reads as TGTGCCAGCAGCTTAGGAACGGCTAGCGGCCAAGAGACCCAGTACTTC. The full variable domain, rest sourced from reference TRBV7-2 and TRBJ2-5, is GAGVSQSPSNKVTEKGKDVELRCDPISGHTALYWYRQSLGQGLEFLIYFQGNSAPDKSGLPSDRFSAERTGGSVSTLTIQRTQQEDSAVYLCASSLGTASGQETQYFGPGTRLLVL.

This clonotype was seen more than once but under ten times. The chain couples TRBV10-3 to TRBJ2-1; 10 bases agree with TRBD2. J was trimmed by 7 bases and V by 6 bases; bases with no gene match: 9. Germline V lookup: CDR1 ENHRY, CDR2 SYGVKD. The CDR3 totals 15 residues. This CDR3 reads CAISKSGGARNEQFF. The CDR3 bases are TGTGCCATCAGCAAAAGCGGGGGGGCCCGAAATGAGCAGTTCTTC.

This clonotype was seen only a few times. This sequence joins TRBV20-1 and TRBJ1-1, with 7 positions matching TRBD1. With 3 bases clipped from V and 1 base from J, the junction kept 8 bases outside the gene matches. This CDR3 has 15 amino acids. From germline, CDR1 is DFQATT and CDR2 SNEGSKA (reference sequence). In DNA, the CDR3 is TGCAGTGCTAGCGACAGGGTGAGAGGGAACACTGAAGCTTTCTTT. Encoded protein: CSASDRVRGNTEAFF.

This sequence joins TRBV30 and TRBJ2-2; possible D gene TRBD1, 5 bases. V dropped 1 base and J dropped 9 bases, with 12 bases sitting between them. The CDR3 totals 13 residues. Germline-derived CDR1 and CDR2 are GTSNPN and SVGIG (reference sequence). The CDR3 sequence is CAWSASGSRELFF. The DNA of the CDR3 is TGTGCCTGGAGTGCTTCAGGGTCCCGGGAGCTGTTTTTT.

This clonotype was seen ten or more times. V and J are TRBV5-4 and TRBJ2-3, with TRBD2 matching 9 bases. V lost 5 bases, J lost 4 bases, and 8 bases stayed unmatched. The CDR3 extends over 15 amino acids. Germline CDR1 is SGHNT and CDR2 is YYREEE (reference sequence). The CDR3 sequence: CASRPAGGPSDTQYF. The DNA of the CDR3 is TGTGCCAGCAGACCTGCGGGGGGGCCTTCAGATACGCAGTATTTT. The full variable domain, its missing parts supplied by reference TRBV5-4 and TRBJ2-3, is ETGVTQSPTHLIKTRGQQVTLRCSSQSGHNTVSWYQQALGQGPQFIFQYYREEENGRGNFPPRFSGLQFPNYSSELNVNALELDDSALYLCASRPAGGPSDTQYFGPGTRLTVL.

V usage is TRBV7-2 and J usage is TRBJ1-1; D may be TRBD1 (6 bases). Per germline, CDR1 SGHTA and CDR2 FQGNSA. The CDR3 runs to 14 residues. V gave up 5 bases and J gave up 6 bases, with 16 bases separating them. In DNA form, the CDR3 reads TGTGCCAGCAGCCAGGCGGGGGGCAGCGCTGAAGCTTTCTTT. It yields the protein CASSQAGGSAEAFF.

This chain uses TRBV19 with TRBJ2-1; TRBD2 agrees at 11 bases. Trimming at V came to 4 bases and at J to 9 bases, leaving 5 bases not matched to a gene. Per germline, CDR1 LNHDA and CDR2 SQIVND (reference sequence). The CDR3 contains 14 residues. The CDR3 DNA sequence: TGTGCCAGTAGTAAGACTAGCGGGGCTGGTGAGCAGTTCTTC. It codes for CASSKTSGAGEQFF. Using reference TRBV19 and TRBJ2-1 for the parts outside the CDR3, the full variable domain is DGGITQSPKYLFRKEGQNVTLSCEQNLNHDAMYWYRQDPGQGLRLIYYSQIVNDFQKGDIAEGYSVSREKKESFPLTVTSAQKNPTAFYLCASSKTSGAGEQFFGPGTRLTVL.

This clonotype appeared a few times. The chain's CDR3 is CASSLGGEWTDTQYF. The DNA of the CDR3 is TGCGCCAGCAGCTTGGGGGGGGAATGGACAGATACGCAGTATTTT. The J gene is TRBJ2-3, the V gene TRBV5-1, with D possibly being TRBD2 (6 bases). This CDR3 contains 15 residues. CDR1 SGHRS and CDR2 YFSETQ come from the germline V gene. V was trimmed by 0 bases and J by 3 bases, leaving 11 bases between them.

The gene calls are TRBV10-1 and TRBJ2-7; D is uncertain. The CDR3 contains 14 residues. In germline, CDR1 is WNHNN, CDR2 SYGVQD (reference sequence). Trimming took 2 bases from V and 4 from J, leaving 12 bases between them. The CDR3 region has the DNA TGCGCCAGCAGTGAGGGCACGATCGGATACGAGCAGTACTTC. Translation: CASSEGTIGYEQYF.

In this sample, this clonotype turned up many times. V is TRBV15 and J is TRBJ2-5; D gene ambiguous. V was shortened by 0 bases and J by 2 bases, with 7 bases between the two germline ends. This CDR3 contains 14 residues. The germline gives CDR1 LNHNV, CDR2 YYDKDF (reference sequence). The CDR3 here is CATSREDAQETQYF. DNA of the CDR3: TGTGCCACCAGCAGAGAGGATGCGCAAGAGACCCAGTACTTC.

This clonotype was detected only a few times. V gene TRBV5-4 combines with J gene TRBJ1-2, with unresolved D. V gave up 0 bases and J gave up 4 bases, with 10 bases separating them. In germline, CDR1 is SGHNT, CDR2 YYREEE (reference sequence). This CDR3 has 14 residues. CDR3 bases: TGTGCCAGCAGCTTGGCCGGTGGGAGCTATGGCTACACCTTC. It yields the protein CASSLAGGSYGYTF.

There are a few counts of this clonotype. CDR3 nucleotides: TGTGCCAGCAGCGTAGGGGTAGGGGTTGAAAAACTGTTTTTT. Encoded protein: CASSVGVGVEKLFF. V gene TRBV9 combines with J gene TRBJ1-4; the D gene is possibly TRBD1 (5 bases). Trimming took off 0 bases at V and 7 bases at J, with 10 bases between the two ends. The CDR3 contains 14 residues. The germline V gene encodes CDR1 SGDLS and CDR2 YYNGEE.

This chain links TRBV20-1 with TRBJ1-1; D unresolved. V was trimmed by 5 bases and J by 6 bases, leaving 7 bases between them. This CDR3 comprises 10 residues. Germline lookup yields CDR1 DFQATT and CDR2 SNEGSKA (reference sequence). Written as DNA, the CDR3 is TGCAGTGCTGCCATATCTGAAGCTTTCTTT. Its protein product is CSAAISEAFF.